The 18 T cell receptor beta chains below were found in one sample sequenced in a study of shared clonotypes between healthy human individuals. Measured with immunoSEQ multiplex PCR; TCRdb has only the in-frame clones, and not every one. The table includes 450,000 to 650,000 clones, around 80% detected once. The sample taken for sequencing was PBMCs. The source of these receptors is a woman aged 40 to 55 in good health. Some clones in this sample may be carry-over from other donors' samples.

In regard to this clone: This sequence may be a read error, since a much larger clone differs from it by one base. The chain is built from TRBV6-4 and TRBJ2-2, with 8 bases aligning to TRBD2. Germline V gene data show CDR1 as MRHNA and CDR2 as SNTAGT. This CDR3 is 15 amino acids long. In DNA form, the CDR3 reads TGTGCCAGCAGTGATCGAGCGGGAGAGTCCGGGGAGCCGTTTTTT. Translated: CASSDRAGESGEPFF.

The gene calls are TRBV7-9 and TRBJ1-1; D not certain. The germline gives CDR1 SEHNR, CDR2 FQNEAQ (reference sequence). CDR3 length: 13 residues. V was clipped by 2 bases and J by 2 bases, with 6 bases between them. The CDR3 spells CASSLQFNTEAFF. The CDR3 DNA is TGTGCCAGCAGCTTACAGTTCAACACTGAAGCTTTCTTT.

This clone has only one observation. The chain has TRBV9 and TRBJ1-4, with D unclear. This CDR3 contains 15 residues. The V gene lost 0 bases and the J gene lost 4 bases, with 10 bases spanning the gap. Germline V CDR1 and CDR2: SGDLS, YYNGEE. CDR3 DNA: TGTGCCAGCAGCGTAGATCCAGGCCGTAATGAAAAACTGTTTTTT. Translation: CASSVDPGRNEKLFF.

This chain links TRBV7-2 with TRBJ1-1, with D hard to call. This CDR3 spans 13 amino acids. V was pared by 5 bases and J by 8 bases, with 15 bases between. Germline CDR1 reads SGHTA; CDR2 reads FQGNSA. CDR3 nucleotide sequence: TGTGCCAGCAGCCCTAGTCGGGGTATGGAAGCTTTCTTT. This codes for CASSPSRGMEAFF.

This chain links TRBV2 with TRBJ2-1; D gene uncertain. The CDR3 is made up of 14 amino acids. Looked up from germline, CDR1 is SNHLY and CDR2 is FYNNEI. Trimming cost V 6 bases and J 8 bases, with 17 bases left between them. The CDR3 is CASRSMPDFYEQFF. Here the CDR3 DNA reads TGTGCCAGCAGGAGCATGCCCGACTTCTATGAGCAGTTCTTC.

This clone came up a few times. This rearrangement joins TRBV18 to TRBJ2-1; D gene unclear. This CDR3 region has 15 residues. The germline V and J ends were trimmed by 2 bases and 4 bases, with 12 bases remaining between them. The germline V gene has CDR1 KGHSH and CDR2 LQKENI. The CDR3 DNA sequence: TGTGCCAGCTCACCAGCCGGACGTGAGTACAATGAGCAGTTCTTC. Amino acid sequence: CASSPAGREYNEQFF. The entire variable domain, with the rest obtained from reference TRBV18 and TRBJ2-1, is as follows: NAGVMQNPRHLVRRRGQEARLRCSPMKGHSHVYWYRQLPEEGLKFMVYLQKENIIDESGMPKERFSAEFPKEGPSILRIQQVVRGDSAAYFCASSPAGREYNEQFFGPGTRLTVL.

V is TRBV9 and J is TRBJ2-1, with D perhaps matching TRBD2 (5 bases). V gave up 0 bases and J gave up 5 bases, with 18 bases separating them. Germline-derived CDR1 and CDR2 are SGDLS and YYNGEE. The length of the CDR3 is 17 residues. The CDR3 loop reads CASSVAPRGGADNEQFF. Here the CDR3 DNA reads TGTGCCAGCAGCGTAGCCCCCCGAGGCGGAGCGGACAATGAGCAGTTCTTC. The full variable domain, rest sourced from reference TRBV9 and TRBJ2-1, is DSGVTQTPKHLITATGQRVTLRCSPRSGDLSVYWYQQSLDQGLQFLIQYYNGEERAKGNILERFSAQQFPDLHSELNLSSLELGDSALYFCASSVAPRGGADNEQFFGPGTRLTVL.

The rearrangement links TRBV7-8 to TRBJ2-2; 7 nucleotides align to TRBD1. V was pared by 6 bases and J by 2 bases, with 9 bases of the junction left unmatched. Per the germline V gene, CDR1 is SGHVS and CDR2 is FQNEAQ. The length of the CDR3 is 16 residues. CDR3 in DNA: TGTGCCAGCAGAACCAACCGGGACAGCAACACCGGGGAGCTGTTTTTT. Encoded protein: CASRTNRDSNTGELFF.

The table lists this clone with a few counts. The chain uses TRBV29-1 and TRBJ1-6, with 7 bases fitting TRBD1. Germline CDR1 and CDR2: SQVTM and ANQGSEA. There are 13 residues in the CDR3. V shed 6 bases and J 8 bases; nucleotides not matched to a gene: 7. CDR3 DNA: TGCAGCGTAAAAGGGGGGACAGATTCACCCCTCCACTTT. Protein: CSVKGGTDSPLHF.

The chain carries TRBV7-9 and TRBJ2-5; D not resolved. V lost 3 bases and J lost 5, with 4 bases in between. The germline CDR1 and CDR2 sequences are SEHNR and FQNEAQ (reference sequence). The CDR3 is 11 residues long. CDR3 loop: CASSFRETQYF. The CDR3, as DNA: TGTGCCAGCAGCTTCCGGGAGACCCAGTACTTC.

By share, this clone ranks as medium-sized. Other DNA sequences within the sample encode an identical CDR3. This sequence joins TRBV9 and TRBJ1-1, with D maybe TRBD1 (5 bases). CDR1 is SGDLS and CDR2 is YYNGEE in the germline V gene. CDR3 length equals 13 residues. Between the trimmed V and J ends, which lost 4 bases and 0 bases, there was a span of 7 bases. The CDR3 protein is CASSKGMNTEAFF. The CDR3 bases are TGTGCCAGCAGCAAGGGGATGAACACTGAAGCTTTCTTT.

This chain uses TRBV7-2 with TRBJ2-7; D is possibly TRBD1 (6 bases). The CDR3 totals 15 residues. CDR1 is SGHTA, CDR2 FQGNSA, per germline. V lost 6 bases, J lost 4 bases, and 19 bases lay in between. CDR3 amino acids: CASSPSPGAVYEQYF. As DNA, the CDR3 is TGTGCCAGCAGTCCATCGCCAGGGGCGGTATACGAGCAGTACTTC. Supplemented by reference TRBV7-2 and TRBJ2-7, the full variable domain reads GAGVSQSPSNKVTEKGKDVELRCDPISGHTALYWYRQSLGQGLEFLIYFQGNSAPDKSGLPSDRFSAERTGGSVSTLTIQRTQQEDSAVYLCASSPSPGAVYEQYFGPGTRLTVT.

This chain joins TRBV7-2 and TRBJ2-7; 7 bases align to TRBD2. The V and J ends lost 5 bases and 0 bases, in that order; junction bases with no gene match: 4. There are 14 residues in the CDR3. Germline V gene lookup returns CDR1 SGHTA and CDR2 FQGNSA. The chain's CDR3 is CASSRGGNSYEQYF. As DNA, the CDR3 is TGTGCCAGCAGCAGGGGAGGGAACTCCTACGAGCAGTACTTC.

This rearrangement joins TRBV2 to TRBJ2-3, with D perhaps matching TRBD1 or TRBD2 (5 bases each). Germline CDR1 SNHLY, CDR2 FYNNEI. This CDR3 spans 15 amino acids. The V and J ends lost 8 bases and 0 bases respectively, with 15 bases between them. CDR3 loop: CASSNLGTSTDTQYF. The CDR3 bases are TGTGCCAGCTCCAACTTGGGGACCAGCACAGATACGCAGTATTTT. The whole variable domain, filled in from reference TRBV2 and TRBJ2-3, reads EPEVTQTPSHQVTQMGQEVILRCVPISNHLYFYWYRQILGQKVEFLVSFYNNEISEKSEIFDDQFSVERPDGSNFTLKIRSTKLEDSAMYFCASSNLGTSTDTQYFGPGTRLTVL.

This rearrangement joins TRBV28 to TRBJ2-2; D is unclear. This CDR3 is built from 14 residues. The germline gives CDR1 MDHEN, CDR2 SYDVKM. Deletions cut 9 bases from V and 0 bases from J, with 11 bases between. CDR3 bases: TGTGCCAGTCTTGCGAACGCGAACACCGGGGAGCTGTTTTTT. Amino acid sequence: CASLANANTGELFF.

This rearrangement joins TRBV5-1 to TRBJ2-7; D is undetermined. CDR1 and CDR2 from the germline V gene are SGHRS and YFSETQ. The CDR3 is made up of 15 amino acids. Trimming pared 0 bases from V and 2 bases from J, leaving 12 bases between. CDR3 sequence (DNA): TGCGCCAGCAGCTTGGAGGGTCCCGATACCTACGAGCAGTACTTC. It specifies CASSLEGPDTYEQYF.

This rearrangement joins TRBV28 to TRBJ1-2; possibly TRBD1 for D (6 bases). Trimming stripped 3 bases from V and 8 bases from J, with 22 bases between. Germline assignment: CDR1 MDHEN and CDR2 SYDVKM. This CDR3 spans 16 amino acids. In nucleotides, the CDR3 is TGTGCCAGCAGTTTTACACAGGGCTCACAGGCGGGGGGCTACACCTTC. Its protein product is CASSFTQGSQAGGYTF.

The genes are TRBV6-5 and TRBJ2-2, with 7 bases fitting TRBD2. Germline V gives CDR1 MNHEY, CDR2 SVGAGI. The V and J ends lost 7 bases and 4 bases, in that order; junction bases with no gene match: 9. The CDR3 has 15 amino acids. The CDR3, as DNA: TGTGCCAGCACGGTCGGGAGGCCAACCACCGGGGAGCTGTTTTTT. It is translated as CASTVGRPTTGELFF.